This TCR beta chain was sequenced during a study of blood T cell repertoires in COVID-19. About the research overall: COVID-19 samples, acute and convalescent, were from the United States, Italy and Spain.

In the source study's methods: Amplification with reference gene primers provided the estimates of nucleated cell counts. Sequencing was performed with immunoSEQ multiplex PCR; in TCRdb, only in-frame clones are kept and a portion is missing. D and trimming were read from the DNA, whereas the V and J calls and clone size are those reported in that table. Among 70,000 to 80,000 clones listed, more than 75% were seen once. The CDR3 runs 12 residues. Looked up from germline, CDR1 is LNHDA and CDR2 is SQIVND (reference sequence). V was cut by 9 bases and J by 4 bases, with 12 bases left in between. This clone has only one observation.

Input material: peripheral blood. The J gene is TRBJ1-2, the V gene TRBV19; tentatively, D is TRBD1 (5 bases). This clonotype was obtained from a human donor in a cohort sampled during active COVID-19. The DNA for the CDR3 is TGTGCCAGCCAGGCAGGGCTCTATGGCTACACCTTC. Its translation: CASQAGLYGYTF.